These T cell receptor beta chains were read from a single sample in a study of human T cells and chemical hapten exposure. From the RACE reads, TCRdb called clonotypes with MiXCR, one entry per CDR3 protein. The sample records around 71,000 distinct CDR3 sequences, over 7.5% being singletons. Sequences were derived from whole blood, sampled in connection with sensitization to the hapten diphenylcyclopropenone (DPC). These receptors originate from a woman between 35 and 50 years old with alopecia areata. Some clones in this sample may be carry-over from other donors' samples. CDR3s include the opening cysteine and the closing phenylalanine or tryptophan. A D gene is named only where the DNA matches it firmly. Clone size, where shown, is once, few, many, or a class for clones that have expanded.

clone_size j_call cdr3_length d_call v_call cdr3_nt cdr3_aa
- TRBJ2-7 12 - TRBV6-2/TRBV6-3 TGTGCCAGCAGGGACCAGGTACGCGAGCAGTACTTC CASRDQVREQYF
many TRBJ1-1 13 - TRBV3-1 TGTGCCAGCAGCCCTCCAGGGGTGGCTGAAGCTTTCTTT CASSPPGVAEAFF
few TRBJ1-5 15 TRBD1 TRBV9 TGTGCCAGCAGCGTGACAGGGGGCGAAGATCAGCCCCAGCATTTT CASSVTGGEDQPQHF
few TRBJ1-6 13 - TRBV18 TGTGCCAGCGTAGCCGGGGAAAATTCACCCCTCCACTTT CASVAGENSPLHF
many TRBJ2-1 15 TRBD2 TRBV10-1 TGCGCCAGCAGTGGGACTAGCGGGGACAACAATGAGCAGTTCTTC CASSGTSGDNNEQFF
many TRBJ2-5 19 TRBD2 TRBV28 TGTGCCAGCAGTCCCCCGTCTAGCGGGGGGCGAAATAACCAAGAGACCCAGTACTTC CASSPPSSGGRNNQETQYF
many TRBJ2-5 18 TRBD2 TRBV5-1 TGCGCCAGCAGCGTTGGGACTAGCGGGGGGCCCGTGTATGAGACCCAGTACTTC CASSVGTSGGPVYETQYF
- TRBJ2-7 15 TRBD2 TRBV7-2 TGTGCCAGCAGCTTAGTAGTAGCGGGGGGTAACGAGCAGTACTTC CASSLVVAGGNEQYF
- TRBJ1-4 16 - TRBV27 TGTGCCAGCAGTTTCCGGAATCCCCCTCTTAATGAAAAACTGTTTTTT CASSFRNPPLNEKLFF
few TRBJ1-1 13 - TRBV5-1 TGCGCCAGCGCAGACCAGGGGCTCACTGAAGCTTTCTTT CASADQGLTEAFF
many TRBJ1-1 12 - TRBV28 TGTGCCAGCAGTTTGGAGGGGACTGAAGCTTTCTTT CASSLEGTEAFF
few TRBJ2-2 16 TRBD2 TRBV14 TGTGCCAGCAGCCCCCTCGCGGGGGGGCCCGACGGGGAGCTGTTTTTT CASSPLAGGPDGELFF
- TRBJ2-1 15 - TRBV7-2 TGTGCCAGCAGCTTAGCCCCGGGCCGAAACAATGAGCAGTTCTTC CASSLAPGRNNEQFF
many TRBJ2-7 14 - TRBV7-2 TGTGCCAGCAGCTTAGTCACAGGTTCCTACGAGCAGTACTTC CASSLVTGSYEQYF
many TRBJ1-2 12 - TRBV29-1 TGCAGCGCTGGTTGGACTAACTATGGCTACACCTTC CSAGWTNYGYTF
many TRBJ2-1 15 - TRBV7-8 TGTGCCAGCAGCTTGAGGCCAAGCTCCTACAATGAGCAGTTCTTC CASSLRPSSYNEQFF
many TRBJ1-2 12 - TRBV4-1 TGCGCCAGCAGCCAAGAGGGCTATGGCTACACCTTC CASSQEGYGYTF
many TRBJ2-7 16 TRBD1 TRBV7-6 TGTGCCAGCAGCTTAGAAGTGACAGGGGGCGGCTACGAGCAGTACTTC CASSLEVTGGGYEQYF
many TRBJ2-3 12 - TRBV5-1 TGCGCCAGCAGCTTGAATGTAGGTACGCAGTATTTT CASSLNVGTQYF
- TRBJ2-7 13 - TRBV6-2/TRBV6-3 TGTGCCAGCAGTCGACAGGTTGCCTACGAGCAGTACTTC CASSRQVAYEQYF
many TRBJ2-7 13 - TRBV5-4 TGTGCCAGCAGCCACAGCCGGAACTACGAGCAGTACTTC CASSHSRNYEQYF
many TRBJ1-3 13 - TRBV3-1 TGTGCCAGCAGCCGGAGGGAACCTGCCACCATATATTTT CASSRREPATIYF
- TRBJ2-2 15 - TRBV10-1 TGCGCCAGCAGTGATACCTATGGTCGGACCGGGGAGCTGTTTTTT CASSDTYGRTGELFF
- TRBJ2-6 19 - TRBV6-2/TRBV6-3 TGTGCCAGCAGCCAGCCCCGGCAGGGCGGTGTAGCTGGGGCCAACGTCCTGACTTTC CASSQPRQGGVAGANVLTF
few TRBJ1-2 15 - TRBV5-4 TGTGCCAGCAGCTGGGACCCAACCGAGAACTATGGCTACACCTTC CASSWDPTENYGYTF
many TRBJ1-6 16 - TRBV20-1 TGCAGTGCCCCGGAAGGGTCCCTCGGAAATAATTCACCCCTCCACTTT CSAPEGSLGNNSPLHF
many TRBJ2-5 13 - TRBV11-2 TGTGCCAGCAGCTTACCGGGGCTGGAGACCCAGTACTTC CASSLPGLETQYF
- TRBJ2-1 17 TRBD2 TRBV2 TGTGCCAGCAGACAACCCCAACCGGGACTAGTCCCCGATGAGCAGTTCTTC CASRQPQPGLVPDEQFF
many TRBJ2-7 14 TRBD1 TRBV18 TGTGCCAGCTCTCCTGGGACAGGTCCCTACGAGCAGTACTTC CASSPGTGPYEQYF
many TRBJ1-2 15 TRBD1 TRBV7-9 TGTGCCAGCATCCCTCCCTCCCGGGACAGATATGGCTACACCTTC CASIPPSRDRYGYTF
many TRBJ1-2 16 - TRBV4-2 TGTGCCAGCAGCCAAGATAACTCAGGCACTAACTATGGCTACACCTTC CASSQDNSGTNYGYTF
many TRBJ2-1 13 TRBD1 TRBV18 TGTGCCAGCTCACGACAGGGGGTAGCTGAGCAGTTCTTC CASSRQGVAEQFF
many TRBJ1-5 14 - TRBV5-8 TGTGCCAGCAGCTTGAGAGCATTCAATCAGCCCCAGCATTTT CASSLRAFNQPQHF
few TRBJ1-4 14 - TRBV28 TGTGCCAGCAGCGTGGACGGCGCTAATGAAAAACTGTTTTTT CASSVDGANEKLFF
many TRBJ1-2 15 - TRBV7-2 TGTGCCAGCAGCTTAGATGAGACCCTCAGTTATGGCTACACCTTC CASSLDETLSYGYTF
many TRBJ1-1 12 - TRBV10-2 TGCGCCAGCAATCCCCTGAACACTGAAGCTTTCTTT CASNPLNTEAFF
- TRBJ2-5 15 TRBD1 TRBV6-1 TGTGCCGCTCGCCCGGGACAGGGGTTGGAAGGGACCCAGTACTTC CAARPGQGLEGTQYF
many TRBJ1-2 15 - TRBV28 TGTGCCAGCAGCTATAGGCCCGACCAGGAGCGGGGCTACACCTTC CASSYRPDQERGYTF
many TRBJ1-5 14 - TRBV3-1 TGTGCCAGCAGCGGTGTGAATAGCAATCAGCCCCAGCATTTT CASSGVNSNQPQHF
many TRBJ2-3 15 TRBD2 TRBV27 TGTGCCAGCAGTTTTTTCCGGGGGGGGGCAGATACGCAGTATTTT CASSFFRGGADTQYF
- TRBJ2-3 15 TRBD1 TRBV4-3 TGCGCCAGCAGCCCACTGACAGGGGGAACAGATACGCAGTATTTT CASSPLTGGTDTQYF
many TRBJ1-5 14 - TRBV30 TGTGCCTGGAGTCGAACGGAAAACATAGGTCCCAGCATTTTT CAWSRTENIGPSIF
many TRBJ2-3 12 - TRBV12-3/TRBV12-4 TGTGCCAGCAGTTCGGGCACAGATACGCAGTATTTT CASSSGTDTQYF
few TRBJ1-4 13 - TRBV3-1 TGTGCCAGCAGCCAAGATTGGCGGGAAAAACTGTTTTTT CASSQDWREKLFF
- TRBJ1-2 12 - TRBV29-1 TGCAGCGTTGAAGATCTGTCCTATGGCTACACCTTC CSVEDLSYGYTF
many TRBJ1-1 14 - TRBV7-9 TGTGCCAGCAGCTTAGGATACAGGGCCACTGAAGCTTTCTTT CASSLGYRATEAFF
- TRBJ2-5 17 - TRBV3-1 TGTGCCAGCAGCCAAGATTTCAGCCCCCACGGGATGGCGACCCAGTACTTC CASSQDFSPHGMATQYF
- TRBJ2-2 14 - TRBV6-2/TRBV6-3 TGTGCCAGCAGCTCCCCCGTGGGGGCCGGGGAGCTGTTTTTT CASSSPVGAGELFF
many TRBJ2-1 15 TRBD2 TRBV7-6 TGTGCCAGCAGCTCCAGCGGCGGGGGAGGTAGTGAGCAGTTCTTC CASSSSGGGGSEQFF
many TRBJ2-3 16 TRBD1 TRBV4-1 TGCGCCAGCAGCCGAACGGGGACAGGGGGCGCAGATACGCAGTATTTT CASSRTGTGGADTQYF
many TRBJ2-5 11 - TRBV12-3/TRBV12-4 TGTGCCAGCAGGTTGGAAGAGACCCAGTACTTC CASRLEETQYF